This T cell receptor beta chain emerged from a study of blood T cells in healthy people across ages. With a J-beta primer mix and a sample-barcoded 5' primer, a second PCR ran about 6 to 11 cycles. Samples each returned at least 2.5 million CDR3-containing paired-end reads. TCRdb reprocessed the 5' RACE reads via MiXCR and lists one record per CDR3 protein. The profile shows under 950,000 distinct CDR3 sequences, 20% to 25% of them singletons. This CDR3 has 16 residues. Per germline, CDR1 MNHEY and CDR2 SMNVEV (reference sequence). V was pared by 4 bases and J by 0 bases, with 13 bases between. Regarding the study as a whole: Since the PBMCs were unsorted, naive and antigen-experienced cells could not be conclusively compared.

Notes on this clonotype: The antigen is not known.

PBMCs were isolated at a quantity of at least 7 million per sample. V gene TRBV27 combines with J gene TRBJ2-4; D unresolved. Specimen: blood. This sequence was found in a man in his 70s in good health. In DNA form, the CDR3 reads TGTGCCAGCAGTTCTCGACGGCCGCTAGCCAAAAACATTCAGTACTTC. Protein: CASSSRRPLAKNIQYF.